This T cell receptor beta chain was identified in a study of blood T cell repertoires in COVID-19. Study background: Sites in the United States, Italy and Spain provided acute and convalescent COVID-19 samples.

Sequencing was performed with immunoSEQ multiplex PCR; in TCRdb, only in-frame clones are kept and a portion is missing. The table records some 150,000 clones, 80% of them present only once. Trimming left V 4 bases short and J 4 bases short, with 23 bases between. Germline V gives CDR1 SGHNT, CDR2 YYREEE (reference sequence). The CDR3 consists of 17 residues. The material sequenced was peripheral blood. This receptor was taken from a man in his fifties or sixties with active or convalescent COVID-19. The chain has TRBV5-4 and TRBJ1-2; D call uncertain. CDR3 nucleotide sequence: TGTGCCAGCAGCCCCGGTCCCAATACACAGTCTGCCTATGGCTACACCTTC. It translates to CASSPGPNTQSAYGYTF.